This T cell receptor (beta chain) emerged from a study of T cells in Graves' hyperthyroidism and ophthalmopathy. The study collected blood at first hyperthyroidism diagnosis, before any ophthalmopathy symptoms arose. This clonotype was counted ten times or more. V gave up 0 bases and J gave up 0 bases, with 10 bases separating them. The CDR3 consists of 15 residues. From germline, CDR1 is SGDLS and CDR2 YYNGEE. Amplified TCR beta CDR3 regions came from RNA transcripts. Using the HTBI primer set, a first-round RT-PCR was run on the TCR CDR3. In TCRdb, the multiplex PCR reads were re-called with MiXCR into one record per CDR3 protein. The table shows 550,000 to 650,000 distinct CDR3 sequences, with over 11% occurring only once.

V and J are TRBV9 and TRBJ2-7; D is unresolved. The sequencing input was blood. This sequence was found in a woman in her 30s with Graves' hyperthyroidism that later progressed to Graves' ophthalmopathy. This chain's CDR3 is CASSVGVTRSYEQYF. In DNA, the CDR3 is TGTGCCAGCAGCGTAGGGGTGACCCGCTCCTACGAGCAGTACTTC.